What follows describes a single T cell receptor (beta chain). The antigen it recognizes is unknown. No per-base quality is available; no much larger clone lies one base away. The TCR beta CDR3 regions were amplified from RNA transcripts. The first round of RT-PCR for the TCR CDR3 was performed with the HTBI primer set and the Qiagen OneStep RT-PCR kit. Libraries were constructed in a second round of multiplex PCR, after which size selection and purification were carried out. Sequencing of the libraries was done on an Illumina HiSeq2000 using paired-end 100 bp reads. The original pipeline was this. SOAPnuke was used to process the raw data, removing reads that contained adapters or uncalled bases, had a mean Phred below 15, or lacked an exact match to the constant primer or identifier. COPE v1.2.5 was used to merge high-quality paired reads, and clonotypes were defined as unique nucleotide sequences. MiTCR v1.1 was used to align the clonotypes against IMGT TRBV, TRBD and TRBJ reference segments. The analysis was restricted to V-J combinations with a frequency above 0.0001, which together covered about 99% of the repertoires. A TCS score was defined as the ratio between F50 (clonal expansion) and ExV (chaos), using BLOSUM62-based TCRdist between CDR3 peptides within each V-J. Welch's t-statistics and random forest reduced approximately 520 V-J features to about 13, which were used in a naive Bayes classifier (R e1071). TCRdb cleaned the public reads at Q25 with fastp, built clones with MiXCR and kept in-frame beta chains. Identical CDR3 protein sequences are pooled into one entry, listed with their most common genes and DNA. The V and J calls reflect TCRdb's pipeline rather than the authors' work. This sample is represented by hundreds of thousands of distinct CDR3 sequences; approximately 23% of them were singletons. Together, the top ten hold around 47% of the sample.

These data originate in a study of T cells in Graves' hyperthyroidism and ophthalmopathy (dated by TCRdb to the late 2010s). The study in broad terms: Peripheral blood samples were taken at initial diagnosis, before any treatment was given. In addition, the study compared T-cell repertoires in thyroid tissue and in blood from several Graves' hyperthyroidism patients. A discovery cohort of roughly 96 patients, 43 with Graves' ophthalmopathy and about 58 with stable Graves' hyperthyroidism, was used to find distinguishing TCR V-J signatures. Following sampling, methimazole starting at 30 mg daily was given to hyperthyroidism patients, and high-dose intravenous methylprednisolone was given to ophthalmopathy patients. The 100 discovery patients were randomly divided into training and test sets at a 7:3 ratio. The paper describes TCR Vbeta CDR3 sequencing of 135 peripheral blood samples, made up of roughly 45 ophthalmopathy patients, roughly 75 hyperthyroidism patients and about 17 progressor patients. Prospective prediction of ophthalmopathy was tested in an independent validation cohort consisting of some 18 hyperthyroidism patients and about 17 patients who later progressed to ophthalmopathy. The study at large found these results: No statistical method was used to fix the sample size in advance, and group allocation was not hidden from the investigators. Blood samples also contained most of the expanded thyroid clonotypes (frequency above 0.001), which suggests that blood repertoires may reflect thyroid immune responses. In validation, the model predicted progression to ophthalmopathy a median of about 6 months before onset, with around 70% sensitivity and roughly 77% specificity. Ophthalmopathy was separated from stable hyperthyroidism by a 13 V-J signature model, with 85% to 90% sensitivity and around 81% specificity obtained in cross-validation and 80%/75% obtained in testing.

The CDR3, from cysteine to phenylalanine, totals 17 residues. The kept DNA is CDR3 alone, 51 bases in frame from the first base. Based on the germline V gene, the CDR1 and CDR2 sequences are MDHEN and SYDVKM. V lost 2 bases and J lost 1 base, and the count of bases not matched to a germline gene is 7. Ophthalmopathy patients had moderately to severely active disease, Clinical Activity Score of at least 3, NOSPECS grade of at least 4, and duration under 3 months. Any patient with an uncontrolled infection, another autoimmune disease, pregnancy or lactation was excluded. Diagnoses were based on clinical symptoms, serum thyroxine and TRAb, thyroid ultrasound and orbital computed tomography. PBMCs were isolated from about 9 ml of fresh peripheral blood by Ficoll-Paque density gradient centrifugation. Trizol reagent was used to extract total RNA, and RNA quality was then checked on an Agilent 2100 Bioanalyzer.

Recombination connected TRBV28 to TRBJ2-2; 7 central nucleotides agree with TRBD2. What was sequenced was blood. The TCR was taken from a woman between 65 and 79 years old with Graves' ophthalmopathy. The CDR3 has the sequence CASSLGAGVLNTGELFF. The DNA reads TGTGCCAGCAGTTTAGGGGCGGGAGTCCTGAACACCGGGGAGCTGTTTTTT.